This T cell receptor beta chain is from a study of shared clonotypes between healthy human individuals. On the study more broadly: Donor ages ranged 18 to 49 years: a couple of women, a few men.

Produced via immunoSEQ multiplex PCR; TCRdb's table is partial and in-frame only. The repertoire holds 650,000 to 750,000 clones, with around 72% as singletons. CDR3 size: 13 residues. Trimming at V came to 6 bases and at J to 15 bases, leaving 8 bases not matched to a gene. The germline CDR1 and CDR2 sequences are MNHEY and SVGAGI. V gene TRBV6-5 combines with J gene TRBJ2-1; 13 positions agree with TRBD2. Specimen: memory CD4+ T cells sorted from blood. As for subset: CD45RA-negative fraction. This receptor was obtained from a woman aged 25 to 39 in good health. The CDR3 sequence is CASSRTSGRAPFF. The CDR3 DNA reads as TGTGCCAGCAGCCGTACTAGCGGGAGGGCCCCGTTCTTC.